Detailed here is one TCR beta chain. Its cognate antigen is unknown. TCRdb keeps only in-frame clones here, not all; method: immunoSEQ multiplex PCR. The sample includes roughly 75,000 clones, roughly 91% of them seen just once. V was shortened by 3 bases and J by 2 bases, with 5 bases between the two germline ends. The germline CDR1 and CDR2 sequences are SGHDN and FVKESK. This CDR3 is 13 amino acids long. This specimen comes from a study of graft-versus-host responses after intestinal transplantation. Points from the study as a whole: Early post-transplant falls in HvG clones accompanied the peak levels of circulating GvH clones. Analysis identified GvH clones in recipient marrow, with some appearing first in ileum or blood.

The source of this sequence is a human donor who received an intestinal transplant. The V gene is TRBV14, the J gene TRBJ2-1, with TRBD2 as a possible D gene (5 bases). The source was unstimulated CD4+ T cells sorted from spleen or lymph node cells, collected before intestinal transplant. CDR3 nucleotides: TGTGCCAGCAGCCAGAGGGCCTACAATGAGCAGTTCTTC. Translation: CASSQRAYNEQFF.